One TCR beta chain is described in this entry. The antigen remains undetermined. TCRdb reprocessed the RT-PCR reads with MiXCR, giving one entry per CDR3 protein. The profile shows around 490,000 distinct CDR3 sequences, about 8% of them singletons. The J segment lost 5 bases and the V segment lost 6 bases, leaving 9 bases of the junction unmatched. CDR3 length: 17 residues. The data are from a study of response to subunit inactivated influenza vaccine. Study-wide findings and caveats: It was suggested by the authors that few new T cells are recruited by each seasonal influenza vaccination.

This chain joins TRBV12-3 or TRBV12-4 and TRBJ2-2, with 13 bases aligning to TRBD2. The sample consisted of PBMCs from blood, taken roughly 24 months after vaccination. This clonotype was sampled from a man aged 50-75 years who received an inactivated influenza vaccine. The CDR3 nucleotides read TGTGCCAGCAGGGCCGGGACTAGCGGGGTACAGACCGGGGAGCTGTTTTTT. Translation gives CASRAGTSGVQTGELFF.